The 16 T cell receptor beta chains given below trace back to one sample, sequenced in a study of T cells in localized non-small cell lung cancer. The method was immunoSEQ multiplex PCR; TCRdb's version includes in-frame clones alone and lacks a portion of them. This sample has some 39,000 clones, with around 75% found just once. Sequenced here: PBMCs, sampled before any cancer treatment. These receptors came from a woman aged 40 to 75 with stage II squamous cell lung carcinoma.

The genes are TRBV27 and TRBJ2-1; tentatively, D is TRBD2 (5 bases). CDR1 and CDR2 (germline): MNHEY, SMNVEV (reference sequence). V shed 0 bases and J shed 6 bases, with 15 bases lying between them. The CDR3 contains 16 residues. CDR3 bases: TGTGCCAGCAGTTTATCCCCGTGGGGTAGCGCCAATGAGCAGTTCTTC. Translation: CASSLSPWGSANEQFF.

The chain joins TRBV5-1 to TRBJ2-1, with TRBD1 matching 8 bases. J gave up 7 bases and V 4 bases, and 4 bases lay outside the gene matches. In germline, CDR1 is SGHRS, CDR2 YFSETQ. This CDR3 is 13 amino acids long. The CDR3 here is CASSPRGQNEQFF. The DNA for the CDR3 is TGCGCCAGCAGCCCCAGGGGGCAAAATGAGCAGTTCTTC. The full variable domain, with the rest looked up from reference TRBV5-1 and TRBJ2-1, is KAGVTQTPRYLIKTRGQQVTLSCSPISGHRSVSWYQQTPGQGLQFLFEYFSETQRNKGNFPGRFSGRQFSNSRSEMNVSTLELGDSALYLCASSPRGQNEQFFGPGTRLTVL.

The rearrangement joins TRBV5-1 to TRBJ1-2, with a weak D call TRBD1 (6 bases). V lost 6 bases, J lost 8 bases, and 20 bases lay in between. CDR3 length: 14 amino acids. The V gene's germline CDR1 is SGHRS and CDR2 YFSETQ. The CDR3 spells CASNQQGEGGGYTF. The CDR3 coding sequence is TGCGCCAGCAACCAACAGGGAGAAGGGGGAGGCTACACCTTC.

The chain couples TRBV2 to TRBJ2-7, with D possibly being TRBD2 (6 bases). The ends were cut back, 6 bases at V and 4 bases at J, with 16 bases in the middle. The V gene's germline CDR1 is SNHLY and CDR2 FYNNEI. The CDR3 has 14 residues. CDR3 sequence reads: CASRPGLLTYEQYF. DNA for the CDR3: TGTGCCAGCAGACCGGGACTTCTAACTTACGAGCAGTACTTC.

V and J are TRBV5-1 and TRBJ2-2, with D perhaps being TRBD1 or TRBD2 (5 bases each). The V gene lost 5 bases and the J gene lost 4 bases, with 12 bases spanning the gap. The length of the CDR3 is 14 residues. Germline CDR1 reads SGHRS; CDR2 reads YFSETQ. The DNA for the CDR3 is TGCGCCAGCAGAAGGGACCCCCTCACCGGGGAGCTGTTTTTT. This gives the protein CASRRDPLTGELFF.

The rearrangement joins TRBV5-1 to TRBJ2-7, with 10 bases fitting TRBD1. J lost 0 bases, V lost 0 bases, and 6 bases had no gene match. This CDR3 is 17 amino acids long. Germline V gives CDR1 SGHRS, CDR2 YFSETQ. CDR3 amino acids: CASSLESTGGNSYEQYF. The CDR3, as DNA: TGCGCCAGCAGCTTGGAATCGACAGGGGGCAACTCCTACGAGCAGTACTTC. Using reference TRBV5-1 and TRBJ2-7 for the parts outside the CDR3, the full variable domain is KAGVTQTPRYLIKTRGQQVTLSCSPISGHRSVSWYQQTPGQGLQFLFEYFSETQRNKGNFPGRFSGRQFSNSRSEMNVSTLELGDSALYLCASSLESTGGNSYEQYFGPGTRLTVT.

V is TRBV28 and J is TRBJ1-2; 7 bases line up with TRBD1. The germline V gene encodes CDR1 MDHEN and CDR2 SYDVKM. CDR3 size: 15 residues. V lost 2 bases and J lost 6; bases outside the gene matches: 9. CDR3 residues: CASSLNHRGGHGYTF. CDR3 DNA: TGTGCCAGCAGTTTAAATCACAGGGGAGGACATGGCTACACCTTC.

The V gene is TRBV9, the J gene TRBJ2-3; D perhaps matches TRBD2 (5 bases). Per the germline V gene, CDR1 is SGDLS and CDR2 is YYNGEE. The V and J ends lost 0 bases and 2 bases respectively, with 7 bases between them. CDR3 length: 14 residues. In nucleotides, the CDR3 is TGTGCCAGCAGCGTAGCGGGGTCCACAGATACGCAGTATTTT. Translating it yields CASSVAGSTDTQYF.

The chain links TRBV27 to TRBJ2-1; 7 positions agree with TRBD1. Trimming removed 8 bases from V and 0 bases from J; junction bases left unmatched: 1. Germline lookup yields CDR1 MNHEY and CDR2 SMNVEV (reference sequence). This CDR3 region has 13 residues. The CDR3 coding sequence is TGTGCCAGCCGGGACAGCTCCTACAATGAGCAGTTCTTC. Its translation is CASRDSSYNEQFF.

This chain links TRBV6-4 with TRBJ1-2, with 7 bases fitting TRBD1. V was pared by 0 bases and J by 7 bases, with 8 bases of the junction left unmatched. This CDR3 has 15 amino acids. Germline CDR1 MRHNA, CDR2 SNTAGT. CDR3 in amino acids: CASSDSSTGFSGYTF. The CDR3 bases are TGTGCCAGCAGTGACTCTTCGACAGGGTTCAGTGGCTACACCTTC.

This rearrangement joins TRBV10-3 to TRBJ1-1; perhaps TRBD1 as D (5 bases). This CDR3 is built from 16 residues. Germline-derived CDR1 and CDR2 are ENHRY and SYGVKD. The V end was cut by 0 bases, the J end by 0 bases, with 11 bases between. The CDR3 DNA sequence: TGTGCCATCAGTGAGTCGGGGGGGTTCATGAACACTGAAGCTTTCTTT. It encodes CAISESGGFMNTEAFF.

The rearrangement joins TRBV7-2 to TRBJ2-7, with TRBD2 matching 9 bases. There are 14 residues in the CDR3. V dropped 4 bases and J dropped 6; count of bases not matched to a gene: 7. CDR1 and CDR2 (germline): SGHTA, FQGNSA. The CDR3 DNA reads as TGTGCCAGCAGCTCCGGGGGACTAGCTGGCGAGCAGTACTTC. Translated, it gives CASSSGGLAGEQYF.

V and J are TRBV25-1 and TRBJ2-7; no clear D. The V and J ends lost 4 bases and 4 bases respectively, with 5 bases between them. This CDR3 is 11 amino acids long. Germline-derived CDR1 and CDR2 are MGHDK and SYGVNS. CDR3 amino acids: CASSVFYEQYF. In nucleotides, the CDR3 is TGTGCCAGCAGTGTATTTTACGAGCAGTACTTC.

The rearrangement links TRBV18 to TRBJ2-3; no definite D call. The V end lost 6 bases, the J end lost 1 base, and 11 bases lay between the germline ends. This CDR3 region has 14 residues. CDR1 is KGHSH and CDR2 is LQKENI in the germline V gene. CDR3 sequence (DNA): TGTGCCAGCTCCCGAACGTCGGGCACAGATACGCAGTATTTT. Protein sequence: CASSRTSGTDTQYF.

The J gene is TRBJ1-5, the V gene TRBV19, with 7 bases aligning to TRBD1. With V trimmed by 3 bases and J by 6 bases, 8 bases remained unmatched. Germline V gene sequence: CDR1 LNHDA, CDR2 SQIVND (reference sequence). This CDR3 has 15 residues. The CDR3 spells CASSIQVGGGQPQHF. The CDR3 nucleotides read TGTGCCAGTAGTATTCAAGTAGGGGGCGGTCAGCCCCAGCATTTT.

V is TRBV19 and J is TRBJ2-7; D perhaps matches TRBD1 (6 bases). Trimming removed 5 bases at V and 1 base at J, with 15 bases between. This CDR3 comprises 15 residues. Germline V gene sequence: CDR1 LNHDA, CDR2 SQIVND (reference sequence). CDR3 loop: CASSPRAGESYEQYF. CDR3 nucleotides: TGTGCCAGTAGTCCGAGGGCAGGGGAATCCTACGAGCAGTACTTC.